This TCR beta chain comes out of a study of cytomegalovirus exposure and HLA in healthy donors. Study-level points and caveats: The TCR clusters that emerged in the first cohort tended, a later analysis found, to co-occur in the approximately 110 validation repertoires. Rarity held for most TCR sequences, but there were some public TCRs that occurred in many donors.

The CDR3 has 14 amino acids. With 8 bases clipped from V and 7 bases from J, the junction kept 8 bases outside the gene matches. The germline V gene encodes CDR1 MNHEY and CDR2 SMNVEV (reference sequence). Comment on this clone: Antigen unknown.

The assay was immunoSEQ multiplex PCR, and TCRdb's table has in-frame clones only and misses some. The data show over 150,000 clones, 86% seen once. The TCR was taken from a human donor in good health. J is TRBJ2-2 and V is TRBV27, with TRBD2 matching over 9 bases. Material for sequencing was PBMCs. This CDR3 is CASGRGGRIGELFF. CDR3 DNA: TGTGCCAGCGGGCGGGGGGGCCGGATCGGGGAGCTGTTTTTT.